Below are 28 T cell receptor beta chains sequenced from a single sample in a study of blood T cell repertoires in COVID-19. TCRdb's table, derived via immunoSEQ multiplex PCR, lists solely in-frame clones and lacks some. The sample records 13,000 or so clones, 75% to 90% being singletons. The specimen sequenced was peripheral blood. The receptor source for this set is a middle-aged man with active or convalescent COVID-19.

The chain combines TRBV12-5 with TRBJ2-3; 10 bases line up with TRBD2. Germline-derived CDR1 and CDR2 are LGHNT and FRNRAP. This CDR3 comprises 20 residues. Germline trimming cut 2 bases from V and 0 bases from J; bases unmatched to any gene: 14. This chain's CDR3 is CASGLFQRGGLSLSTDTQYF. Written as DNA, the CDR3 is TGTGCTAGTGGTTTGTTCCAGCGGGGGGGCCTGTCTCTGAGCACAGATACGCAGTATTTT.

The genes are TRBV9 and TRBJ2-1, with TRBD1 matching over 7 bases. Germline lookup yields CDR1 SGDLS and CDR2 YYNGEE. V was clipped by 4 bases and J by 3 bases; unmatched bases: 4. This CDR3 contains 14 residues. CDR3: CASSHRDSYNEQFF. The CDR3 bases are TGTGCCAGCAGCCACCGGGACAGCTACAATGAGCAGTTCTTC.

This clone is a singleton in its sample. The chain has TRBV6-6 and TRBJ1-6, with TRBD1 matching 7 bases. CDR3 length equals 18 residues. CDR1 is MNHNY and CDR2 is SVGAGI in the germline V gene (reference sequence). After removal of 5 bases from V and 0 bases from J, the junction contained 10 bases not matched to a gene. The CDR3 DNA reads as TGTGCCAGCAGTCACGCCGGGACAGTGGGCTCCTATAATTCACCCCTCCACTTT. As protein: CASSHAGTVGSYNSPLHF.

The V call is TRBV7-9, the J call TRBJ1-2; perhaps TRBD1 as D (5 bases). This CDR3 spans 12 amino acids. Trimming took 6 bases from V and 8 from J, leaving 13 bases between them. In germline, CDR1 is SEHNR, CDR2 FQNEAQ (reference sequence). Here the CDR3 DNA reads TGTGCCAGCAGTGACAGCGATGGAGGCTACACCTTC. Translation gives CASSDSDGGYTF.

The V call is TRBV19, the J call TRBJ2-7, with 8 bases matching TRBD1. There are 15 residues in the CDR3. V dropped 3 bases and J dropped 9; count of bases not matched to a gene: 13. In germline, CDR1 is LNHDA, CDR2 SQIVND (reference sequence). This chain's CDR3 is CASSIQGARSSGQYF. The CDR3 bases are TGTGCCAGTAGTATTCAGGGGGCGCGTTCGAGCGGGCAGTACTTC.

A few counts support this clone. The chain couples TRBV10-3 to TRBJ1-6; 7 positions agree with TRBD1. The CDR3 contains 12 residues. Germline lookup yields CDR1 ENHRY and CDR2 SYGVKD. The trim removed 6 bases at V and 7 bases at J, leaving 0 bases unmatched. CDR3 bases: TGTGCCATCAGGACAGGGAATTCACCCCTCCACTTT. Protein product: CAIRTGNSPLHF.

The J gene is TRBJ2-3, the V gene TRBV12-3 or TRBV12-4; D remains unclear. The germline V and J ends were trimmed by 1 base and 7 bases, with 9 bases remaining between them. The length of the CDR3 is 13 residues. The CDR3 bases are TGTGCCAGCAGTTTAGGAGCTGCCAATACGCAGTATTTT. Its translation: CASSLGAANTQYF.

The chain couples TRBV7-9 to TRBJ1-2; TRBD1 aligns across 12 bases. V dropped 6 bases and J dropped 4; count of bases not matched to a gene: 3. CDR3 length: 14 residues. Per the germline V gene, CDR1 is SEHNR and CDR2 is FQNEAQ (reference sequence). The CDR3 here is CASRPGQGAYGYTF. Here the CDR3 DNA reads TGTGCCAGCAGACCGGGACAGGGGGCCTATGGCTACACCTTC.

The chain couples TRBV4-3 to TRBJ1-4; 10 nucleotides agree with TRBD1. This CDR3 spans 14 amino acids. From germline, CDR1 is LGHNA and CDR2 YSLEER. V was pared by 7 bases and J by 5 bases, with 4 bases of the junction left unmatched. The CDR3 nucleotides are TGCGCCAGCAACCCGACAGGGGGCAATGAAAAACTGTTTTTT. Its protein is CASNPTGGNEKLFF.

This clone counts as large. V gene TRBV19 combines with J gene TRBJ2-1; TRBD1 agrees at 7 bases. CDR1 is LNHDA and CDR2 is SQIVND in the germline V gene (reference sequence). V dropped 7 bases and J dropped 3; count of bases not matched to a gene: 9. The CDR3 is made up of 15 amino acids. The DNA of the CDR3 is TGTGCCAGTACTCAGAAGGCAGGGGGCTACAATGAGCAGTTCTTC. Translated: CASTQKAGGYNEQFF.

DNA of the CDR3: TGCGCCAGCAGCCGGACAGGGGTTTCCGTCAAAAACATTCAGTACTTC. Its translation is CASSRTGVSVKNIQYF. The chain links TRBV4-1 to TRBJ2-4; 9 bases match TRBD1. J lost 3 bases, V lost 4 bases, and 7 bases had no gene match. The CDR3 spans 16 residues. Germline CDR1 reads MGHRA; CDR2 reads YSYEKL.

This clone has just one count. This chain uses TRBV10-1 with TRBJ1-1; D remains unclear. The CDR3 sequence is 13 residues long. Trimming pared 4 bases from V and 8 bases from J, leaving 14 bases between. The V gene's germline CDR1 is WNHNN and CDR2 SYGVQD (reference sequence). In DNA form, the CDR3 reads TGCGCCAGCAGTGCGGATGGCCCGGGGGAAGCTTTCTTT. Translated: CASSADGPGEAFF.

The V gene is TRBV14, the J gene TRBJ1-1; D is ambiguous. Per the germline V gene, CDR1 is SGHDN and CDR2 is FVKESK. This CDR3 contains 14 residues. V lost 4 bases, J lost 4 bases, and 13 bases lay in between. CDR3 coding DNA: TGTGCCAGCAGCCTCCGGACGGGAGGCACTGAAGCTTTCTTT. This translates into CASSLRTGGTEAFF.

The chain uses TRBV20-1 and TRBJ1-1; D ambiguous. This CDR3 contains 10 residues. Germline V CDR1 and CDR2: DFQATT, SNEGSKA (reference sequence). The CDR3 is CSLQREEAFF. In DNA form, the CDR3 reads TGCAGCCTCCAGAGGGAGGAAGCTTTCTTT.

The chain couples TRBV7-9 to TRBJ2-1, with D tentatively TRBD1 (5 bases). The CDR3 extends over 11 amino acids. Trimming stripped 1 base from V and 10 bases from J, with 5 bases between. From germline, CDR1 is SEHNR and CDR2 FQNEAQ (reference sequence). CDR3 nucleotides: TGTGCCAGCAGCTTAGGGACAGAGCAGTTCTTC. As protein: CASSLGTEQFF.

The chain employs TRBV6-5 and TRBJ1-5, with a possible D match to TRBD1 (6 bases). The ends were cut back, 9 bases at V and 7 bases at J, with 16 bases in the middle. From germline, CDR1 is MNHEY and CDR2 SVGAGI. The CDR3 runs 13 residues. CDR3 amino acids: CASGEDSRQPQHF. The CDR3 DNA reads TGTGCCAGTGGAGAGGACAGTAGGCAGCCCCAGCATTTT.

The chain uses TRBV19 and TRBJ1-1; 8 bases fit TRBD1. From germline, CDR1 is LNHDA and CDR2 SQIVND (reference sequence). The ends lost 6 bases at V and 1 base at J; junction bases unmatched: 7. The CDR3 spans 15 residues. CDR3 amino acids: CASRDREGENTEAFF. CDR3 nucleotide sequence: TGTGCCAGTAGGGACAGGGAAGGTGAGAACACTGAAGCTTTCTTT.

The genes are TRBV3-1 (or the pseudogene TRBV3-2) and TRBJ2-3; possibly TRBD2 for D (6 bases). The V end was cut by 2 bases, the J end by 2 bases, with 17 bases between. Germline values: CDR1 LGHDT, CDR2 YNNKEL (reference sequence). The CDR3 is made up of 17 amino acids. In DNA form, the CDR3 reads TGTGCCAGCAGCCAACATATGGGACTCGAACCCACAGATACGCAGTATTTT. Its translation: CASSQHMGLEPTDTQYF.

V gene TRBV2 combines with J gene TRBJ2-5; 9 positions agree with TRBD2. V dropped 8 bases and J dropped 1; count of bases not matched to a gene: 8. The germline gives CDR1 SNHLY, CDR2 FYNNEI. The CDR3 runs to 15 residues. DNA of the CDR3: TGTGCCAGCGAGCTTAGCGGGGGAGGCCAAGAGACCCAGTACTTC. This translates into CASELSGGGQETQYF. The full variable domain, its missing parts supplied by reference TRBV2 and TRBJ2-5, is EPEVTQTPSHQVTQMGQEVILRCVPISNHLYFYWYRQILGQKVEFLVSFYNNEISEKSEIFDDQFSVERPDGSNFTLKIRSTKLEDSAMYFCASELSGGGQETQYFGPGTRLLVL.

The CDR3 reads CASSLLTSKRGGDFF. DNA of the CDR3: TGTGCCAGCAGCCTACTAACCTCAAAGCGGGGGGGCGATTTCTTC. The rearrangement joins TRBV7-9 to TRBJ2-1, with 10 bases identical to TRBD2. J lost 16 bases, V lost 5 bases, and 17 bases had no gene match. Germline V lookup: CDR1 SEHNR, CDR2 FQNEAQ (reference sequence). The CDR3 length is 15 residues.

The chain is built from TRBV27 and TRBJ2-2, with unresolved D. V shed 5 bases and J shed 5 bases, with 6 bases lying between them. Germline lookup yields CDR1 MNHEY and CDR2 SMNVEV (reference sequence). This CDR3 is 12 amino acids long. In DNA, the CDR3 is TGTGCCAGCAGTATCCCGACCGGGGAGCTGTTTTTT. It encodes CASSIPTGELFF.

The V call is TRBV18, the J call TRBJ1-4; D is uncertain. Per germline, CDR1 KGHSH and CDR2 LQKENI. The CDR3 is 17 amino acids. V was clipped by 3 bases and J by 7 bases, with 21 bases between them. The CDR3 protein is CASSPVGKGSTLEKLFF. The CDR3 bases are TGTGCCAGCTCACCTGTGGGAAAAGGGAGTACGCTTGAAAAACTGTTTTTT.

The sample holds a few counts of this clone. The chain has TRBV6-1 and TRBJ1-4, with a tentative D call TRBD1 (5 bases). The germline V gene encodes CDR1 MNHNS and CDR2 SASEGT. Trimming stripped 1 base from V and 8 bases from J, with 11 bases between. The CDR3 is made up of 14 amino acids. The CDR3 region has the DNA TGTGCCAGCAGTGAAGTGGGGCAGAACGAAAAACTGTTTTTT. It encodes CASSEVGQNEKLFF.

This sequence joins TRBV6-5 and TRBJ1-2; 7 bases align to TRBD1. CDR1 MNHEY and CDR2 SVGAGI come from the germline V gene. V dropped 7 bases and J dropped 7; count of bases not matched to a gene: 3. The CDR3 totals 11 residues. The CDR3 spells CASKQGFGYTF. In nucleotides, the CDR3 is TGTGCCAGCAAACAGGGGTTTGGCTACACCTTC.

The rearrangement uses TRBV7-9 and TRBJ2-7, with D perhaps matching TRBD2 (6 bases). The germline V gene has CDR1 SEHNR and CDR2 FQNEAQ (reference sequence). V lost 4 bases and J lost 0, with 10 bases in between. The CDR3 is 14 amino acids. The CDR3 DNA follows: TGTGCCAGCAGCTCGGGGGTTAGCTCCTACGAGCAGTACTTC. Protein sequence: CASSSGVSSYEQYF.

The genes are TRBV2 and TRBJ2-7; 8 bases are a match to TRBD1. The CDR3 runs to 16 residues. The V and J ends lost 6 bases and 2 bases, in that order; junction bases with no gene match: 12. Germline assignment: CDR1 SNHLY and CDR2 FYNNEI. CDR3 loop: CASSSRPGQVTYEQYF. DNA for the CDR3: TGTGCCAGCAGCTCTCGACCGGGACAGGTGACCTACGAGCAGTACTTC.

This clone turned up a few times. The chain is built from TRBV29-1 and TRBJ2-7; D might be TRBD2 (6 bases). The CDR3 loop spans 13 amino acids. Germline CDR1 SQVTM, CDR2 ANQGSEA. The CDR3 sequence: CTAGRDRTKEQYF. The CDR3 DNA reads TGCACCGCGGGGCGGGACCGGACAAAAGAGCAGTACTTC.

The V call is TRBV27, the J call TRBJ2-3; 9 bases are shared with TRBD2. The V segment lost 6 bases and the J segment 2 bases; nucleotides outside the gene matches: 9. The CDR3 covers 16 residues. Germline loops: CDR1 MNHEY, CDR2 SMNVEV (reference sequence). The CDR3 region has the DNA TGTGCCAGCAGGGGGCGGGGGGGCTACAACACAGATACGCAGTATTTT. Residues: CASRGRGGYNTDTQYF.